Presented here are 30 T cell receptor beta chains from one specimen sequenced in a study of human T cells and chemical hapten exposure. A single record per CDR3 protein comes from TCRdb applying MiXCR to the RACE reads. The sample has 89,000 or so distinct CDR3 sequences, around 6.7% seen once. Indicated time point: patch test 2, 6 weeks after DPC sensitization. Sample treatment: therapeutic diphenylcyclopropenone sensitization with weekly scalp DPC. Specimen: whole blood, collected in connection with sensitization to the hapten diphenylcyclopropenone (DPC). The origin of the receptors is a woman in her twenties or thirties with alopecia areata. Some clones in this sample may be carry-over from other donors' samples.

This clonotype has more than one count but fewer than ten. CDR3 in amino acids: CASSLRGPGETQYF. The CDR3 coding sequence is TGCGCCAGCAGCTTGAGAGGGCCCGGAGAGACCCAGTACTTC. The rearrangement links TRBV5-1 to TRBJ2-5; D may be TRBD2 (5 bases). Between the trimmed V and J ends, which lost 1 base and 4 bases, there was a span of 11 bases. CDR1 and CDR2 (germline): SGHRS, YFSETQ. CDR3 length: 14 residues.

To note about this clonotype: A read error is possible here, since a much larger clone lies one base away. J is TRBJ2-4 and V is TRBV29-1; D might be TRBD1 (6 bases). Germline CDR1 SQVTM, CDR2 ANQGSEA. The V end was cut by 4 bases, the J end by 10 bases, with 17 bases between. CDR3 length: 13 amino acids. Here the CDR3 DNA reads TGCAGCGTTGTGCGCAGCGTGGACAGAATTCAGTACTTC. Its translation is CSVVRSVDRIQYF.

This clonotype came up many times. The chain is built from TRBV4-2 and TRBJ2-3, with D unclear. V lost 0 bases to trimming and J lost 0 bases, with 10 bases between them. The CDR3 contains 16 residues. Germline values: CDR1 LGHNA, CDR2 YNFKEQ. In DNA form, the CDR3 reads TGTGCCAGCAGCCAAGATGGAGCCACTAGCACAGATACGCAGTATTTT. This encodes CASSQDGATSTDTQYF.

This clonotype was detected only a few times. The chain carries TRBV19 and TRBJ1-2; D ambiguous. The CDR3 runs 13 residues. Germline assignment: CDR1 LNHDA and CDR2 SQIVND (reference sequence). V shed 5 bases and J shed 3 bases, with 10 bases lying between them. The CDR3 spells CASSGSLHYGYTF. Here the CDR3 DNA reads TGTGCCAGTAGTGGCAGCCTGCACTATGGCTACACCTTC.

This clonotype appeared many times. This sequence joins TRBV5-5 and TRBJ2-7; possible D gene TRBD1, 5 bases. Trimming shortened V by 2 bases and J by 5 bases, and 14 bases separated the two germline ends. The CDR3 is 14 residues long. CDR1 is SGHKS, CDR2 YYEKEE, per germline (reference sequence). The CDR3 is CASSLGDLTHEQYF. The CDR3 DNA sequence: TGTGCCAGCAGCTTAGGGGATTTAACGCACGAGCAGTACTTC.

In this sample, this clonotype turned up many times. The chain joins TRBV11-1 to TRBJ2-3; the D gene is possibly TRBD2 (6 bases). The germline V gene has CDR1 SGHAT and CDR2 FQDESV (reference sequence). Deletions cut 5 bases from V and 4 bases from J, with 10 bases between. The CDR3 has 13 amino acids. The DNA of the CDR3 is TGTGCCAGCAGCAAGGAGGGTGCAGATACGCAGTATTTT. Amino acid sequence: CASSKEGADTQYF.

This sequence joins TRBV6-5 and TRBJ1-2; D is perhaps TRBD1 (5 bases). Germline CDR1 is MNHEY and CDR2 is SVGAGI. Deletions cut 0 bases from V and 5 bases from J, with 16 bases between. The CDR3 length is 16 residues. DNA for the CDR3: TGTGCCAGCAGTTACTCCTCGAATGGTGAGGGGTATGGCTACACCTTC. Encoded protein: CASSYSSNGEGYGYTF.

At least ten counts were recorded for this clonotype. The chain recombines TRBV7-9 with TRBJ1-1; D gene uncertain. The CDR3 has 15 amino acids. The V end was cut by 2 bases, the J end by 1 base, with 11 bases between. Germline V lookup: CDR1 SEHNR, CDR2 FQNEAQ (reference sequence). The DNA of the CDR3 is TGTGCCAGCAGCTTAATGGCTCACCCGAACACTGAAGCTTTCTTT. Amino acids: CASSLMAHPNTEAFF.

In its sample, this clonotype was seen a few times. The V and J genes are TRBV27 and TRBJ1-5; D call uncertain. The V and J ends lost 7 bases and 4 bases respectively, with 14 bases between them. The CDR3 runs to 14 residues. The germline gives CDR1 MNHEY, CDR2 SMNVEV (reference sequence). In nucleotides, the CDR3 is TGTGCCAGCAACCCCTCAATCACAAATCAGCCCCAGCATTTT. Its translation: CASNPSITNQPQHF.

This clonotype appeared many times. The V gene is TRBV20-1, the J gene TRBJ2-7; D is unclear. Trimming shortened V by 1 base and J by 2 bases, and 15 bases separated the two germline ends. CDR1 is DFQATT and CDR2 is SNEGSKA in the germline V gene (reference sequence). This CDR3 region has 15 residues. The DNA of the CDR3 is TGCAGTGCTAGAGGACGTCCCGGCCTCACCTACGAGCAGTACTTC. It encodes CSARGRPGLTYEQYF.

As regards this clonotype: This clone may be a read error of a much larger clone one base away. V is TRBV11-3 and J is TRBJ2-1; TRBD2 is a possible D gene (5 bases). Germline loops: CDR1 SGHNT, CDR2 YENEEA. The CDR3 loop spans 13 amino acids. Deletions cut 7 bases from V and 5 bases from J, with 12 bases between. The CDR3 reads CASNPSGDNEQFF. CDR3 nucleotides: TGTGCCAGCAACCCGTCCGGGGACAATGAGCAGTTCTTC.

This chain's CDR3 is CASGSAYPGARTEAFF. For the CDR3, the DNA is TGTGCCAGCGGTTCTGCCTACCCGGGGGCGCGAACTGAAGCTTTCTTT. The chain recombines TRBV25-1 with TRBJ1-1, with D possibly matching TRBD1 (6 bases). The CDR3 length is 16 residues. The germline CDR1 and CDR2 sequences are MGHDK and SYGVNS. V lost 8 bases and J lost 5, with 24 bases in between.

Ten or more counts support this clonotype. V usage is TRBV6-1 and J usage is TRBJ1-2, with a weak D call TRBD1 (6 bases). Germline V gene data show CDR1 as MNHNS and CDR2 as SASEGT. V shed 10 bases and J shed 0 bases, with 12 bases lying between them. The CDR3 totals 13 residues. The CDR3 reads CATWDTANYGYTF. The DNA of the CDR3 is TGTGCCACTTGGGACACCGCTAACTATGGCTACACCTTC.

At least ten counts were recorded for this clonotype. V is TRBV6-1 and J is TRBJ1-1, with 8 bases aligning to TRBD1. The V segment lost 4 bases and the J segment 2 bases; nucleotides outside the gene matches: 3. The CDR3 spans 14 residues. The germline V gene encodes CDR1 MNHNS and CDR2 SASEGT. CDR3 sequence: CASSGTGSNTEAFF. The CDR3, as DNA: TGTGCCAGCAGTGGGACAGGGAGTAACACTGAAGCTTTCTTT.

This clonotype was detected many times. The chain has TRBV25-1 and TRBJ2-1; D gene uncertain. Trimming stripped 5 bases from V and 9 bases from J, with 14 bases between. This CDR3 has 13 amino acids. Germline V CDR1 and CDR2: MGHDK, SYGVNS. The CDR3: CASSSVRRGEQFF. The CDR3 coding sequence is TGTGCCAGCAGTTCCGTTAGGCGCGGTGAGCAGTTCTTC.

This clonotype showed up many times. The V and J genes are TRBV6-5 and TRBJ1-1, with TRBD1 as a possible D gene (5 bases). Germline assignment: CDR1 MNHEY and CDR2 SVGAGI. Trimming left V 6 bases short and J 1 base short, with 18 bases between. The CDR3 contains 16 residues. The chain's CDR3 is CASSPPVQGSNTEAFF. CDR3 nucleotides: TGTGCCAGCAGCCCTCCCGTTCAGGGATCGAACACTGAAGCTTTCTTT.

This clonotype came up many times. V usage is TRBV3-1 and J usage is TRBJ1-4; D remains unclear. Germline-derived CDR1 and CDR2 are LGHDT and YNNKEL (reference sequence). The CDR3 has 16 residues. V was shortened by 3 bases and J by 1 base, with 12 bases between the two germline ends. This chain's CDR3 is CASSQYVAGTNEKLFF. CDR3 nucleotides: TGTGCCAGCAGCCAGTACGTCGCCGGAACTAATGAAAAACTGTTTTTT.

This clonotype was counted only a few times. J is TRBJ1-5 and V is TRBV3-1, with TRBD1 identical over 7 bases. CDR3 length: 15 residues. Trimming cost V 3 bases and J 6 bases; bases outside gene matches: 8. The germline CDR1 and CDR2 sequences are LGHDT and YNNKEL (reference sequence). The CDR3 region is CASSHSDREGQPQHF. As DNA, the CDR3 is TGTGCCAGCAGCCACTCCGACAGGGAGGGTCAGCCCCAGCATTTT.

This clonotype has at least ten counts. As DNA, the CDR3 is TGTGCCAGCAGTGTTCGCTCCGGGACTCGAGCCTCGGCCCAGTACTTC. Translation gives CASSVRSGTRASAQYF. The chain couples TRBV27 to TRBJ2-5; the D gene is possibly TRBD2 (6 bases). The CDR3 has 16 amino acids. The V gene lost 5 bases and the J gene lost 9 bases, with 25 bases spanning the gap. Germline loops: CDR1 MNHEY, CDR2 SMNVEV (reference sequence).

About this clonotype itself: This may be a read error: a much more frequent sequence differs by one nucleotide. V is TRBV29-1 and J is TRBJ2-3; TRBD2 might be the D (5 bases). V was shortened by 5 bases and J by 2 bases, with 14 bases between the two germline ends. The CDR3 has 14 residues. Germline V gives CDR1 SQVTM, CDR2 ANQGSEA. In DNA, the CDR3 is TGCAGCGTTAGCGGTGAGGTGTACACAGATACGCAGTATTTT. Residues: CSVSGEVYTDTQYF.

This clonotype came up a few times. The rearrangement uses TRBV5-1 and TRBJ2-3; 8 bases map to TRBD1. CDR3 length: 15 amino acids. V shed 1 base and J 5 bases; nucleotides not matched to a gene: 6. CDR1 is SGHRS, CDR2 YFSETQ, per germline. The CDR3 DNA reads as TGCGCCAGCAGCTTGCGTGGACAGGGTAGAGATACGCAGTATTTT. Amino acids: CASSLRGQGRDTQYF.

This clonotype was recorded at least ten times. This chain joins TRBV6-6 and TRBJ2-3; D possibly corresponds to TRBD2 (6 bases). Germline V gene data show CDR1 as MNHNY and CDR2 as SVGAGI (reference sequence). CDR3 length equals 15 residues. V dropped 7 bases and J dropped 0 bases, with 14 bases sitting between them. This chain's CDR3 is CASTLSGLSTDTQYF. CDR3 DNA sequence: TGTGCCAGCACTCTTAGCGGACTAAGCACAGATACGCAGTATTTT.

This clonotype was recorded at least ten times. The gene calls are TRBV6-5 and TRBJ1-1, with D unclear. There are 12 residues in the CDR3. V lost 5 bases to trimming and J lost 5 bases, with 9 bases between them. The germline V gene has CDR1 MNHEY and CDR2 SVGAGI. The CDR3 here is CASSRGGTEAFF. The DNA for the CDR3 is TGTGCCAGCAGTCGCGGAGGGACTGAAGCTTTCTTT.

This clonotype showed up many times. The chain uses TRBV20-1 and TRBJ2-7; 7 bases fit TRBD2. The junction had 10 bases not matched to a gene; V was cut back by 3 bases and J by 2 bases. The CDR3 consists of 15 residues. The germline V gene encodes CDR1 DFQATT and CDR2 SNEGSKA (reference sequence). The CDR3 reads CSASPMAGDTYEQYF. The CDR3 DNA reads TGCAGTGCTAGCCCAATGGCGGGGGATACCTACGAGCAGTACTTC.

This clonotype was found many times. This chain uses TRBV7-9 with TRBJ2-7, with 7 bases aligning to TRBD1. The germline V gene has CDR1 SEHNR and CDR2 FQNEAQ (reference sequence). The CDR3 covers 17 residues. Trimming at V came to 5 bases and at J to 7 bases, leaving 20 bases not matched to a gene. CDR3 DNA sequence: TGTGCCAGCAGCCCCCCGCCCCTGACAGGGACGGTGGGGGAGCAGTACTTC. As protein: CASSPPPLTGTVGEQYF.

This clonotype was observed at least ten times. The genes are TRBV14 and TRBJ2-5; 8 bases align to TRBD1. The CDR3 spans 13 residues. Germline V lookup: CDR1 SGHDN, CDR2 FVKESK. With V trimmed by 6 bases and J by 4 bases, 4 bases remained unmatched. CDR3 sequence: CASRDREVETQYF. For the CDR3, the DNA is TGTGCCAGCAGGGACAGGGAGGTAGAGACCCAGTACTTC.

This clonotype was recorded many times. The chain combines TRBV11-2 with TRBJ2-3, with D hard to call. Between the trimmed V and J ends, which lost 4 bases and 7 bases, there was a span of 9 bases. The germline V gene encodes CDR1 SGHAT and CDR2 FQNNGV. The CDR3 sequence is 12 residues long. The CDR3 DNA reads TGTGCCAGCAGCTCCGCACGCAATACGCAGTATTTT. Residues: CASSSARNTQYF.

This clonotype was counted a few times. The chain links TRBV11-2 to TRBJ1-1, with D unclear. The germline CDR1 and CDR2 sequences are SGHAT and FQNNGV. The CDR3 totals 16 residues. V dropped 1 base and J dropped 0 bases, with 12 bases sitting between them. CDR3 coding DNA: TGTGCCAGCAGCTTAGTGAGCATCACCTTGAACACTGAAGCTTTCTTT. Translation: CASSLVSITLNTEAFF.

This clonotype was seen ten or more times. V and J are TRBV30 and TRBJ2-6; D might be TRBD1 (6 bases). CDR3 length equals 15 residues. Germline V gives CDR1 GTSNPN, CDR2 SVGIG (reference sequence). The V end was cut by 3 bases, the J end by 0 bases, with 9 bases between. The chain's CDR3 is CAWSHRASGANVLTF. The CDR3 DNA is TGTGCCTGGAGCCACAGGGCCTCTGGGGCCAACGTCCTGACTTTC. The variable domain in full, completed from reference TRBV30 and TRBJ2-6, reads SQTIHQWPATLVQPVGSPLSLECTVEGTSNPNLYWYRQAAGRGLQLLFYSVGIGQISSEVPQNLSASRPQDRQFILSSKKLLLSDSGFYLCAWSHRASGANVLTFGAGSRLTVL.

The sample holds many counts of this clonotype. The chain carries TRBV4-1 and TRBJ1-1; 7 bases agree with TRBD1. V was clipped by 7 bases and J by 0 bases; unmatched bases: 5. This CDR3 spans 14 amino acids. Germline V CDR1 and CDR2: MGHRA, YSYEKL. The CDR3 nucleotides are TGCGCCAGCACCCAGGGGGGCCTGAACACTGAAGCTTTCTTT. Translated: CASTQGGLNTEAFF.